This is a list of T cell receptor beta chains from one sample in a study of read filtering for tumor transcriptome and immune sequencing. TCRdb ran MiXCR on the reads and lists one entry per CDR3 protein. The sample lists nearly 60,000 distinct CDR3 sequences; 9% to 15% were seen once. The sample was a population of CD138-negative cells sorted from bone marrow. The receptor set was obtained from a donor at least 40 years old with multiple myeloma. Each CDR3 is given with its conserved first and last residue. The D gene is left open where the match is weak. Rows may omit the clone size; those that give it use once, few, many or a size class.

D gene: .; J gene: TRBJ2-7; V gene: TRBV28; clone size: .; CDR3 DNA: TGTGCCAGCAGTTTGACGGCCGGGGCAGGGGACTACGAGCAGTACTTC; CDR3 protein: CASSLTAGAGDYEQYF
D gene: TRBD1; J gene: TRBJ2-1; V gene: TRBV10-3; clone size: many; CDR3 DNA: TGTGCCATCAGTGGACAGGGGAAACGGGAGCAGTTCTTC; CDR3 protein: CAISGQGKREQFF
D gene: .; J gene: TRBJ2-7; V gene: TRBV18; clone size: many; CDR3 DNA: TGTGCCAGCTCACCCTCGGAGGGGGAAGACTACGAGCAGTACTTC; CDR3 protein: CASSPSEGEDYEQYF
D gene: .; J gene: TRBJ1-1; V gene: TRBV4-2; clone size: .; CDR3 DNA: TGTGCCAGCAGCCAGAGGGTAACGGCCACTGAAGCTTTCTTT; CDR3 protein: CASSQRVTATEAFF
D gene: .; J gene: TRBJ1-1; V gene: TRBV10-2; clone size: many; CDR3 DNA: TGCGCCAGCCAGGGCACTGAAGCTTTCTTT; CDR3 protein: CASQGTEAFF
D gene: .; J gene: TRBJ2-2; V gene: TRBV6-1; clone size: many; CDR3 DNA: TGTGCCAGCAAGCGGGCATGGGACACCGGGGAGCTGTTTTTT; CDR3 protein: CASKRAWDTGELFF
D gene: .; J gene: TRBJ1-1; V gene: TRBV12-3/TRBV12-4; clone size: many; CDR3 DNA: TGTGCCAGCACTTTACCTCAGTGGGAAGCTTTCTTT; CDR3 protein: CASTLPQWEAFF
D gene: TRBD1; J gene: TRBJ1-5; V gene: TRBV28; clone size: few; CDR3 DNA: TGTGCCAGCAGTGGTATCGGGACAGGGGGTAGCAATCAGCCCCAGCATTTT; CDR3 protein: CASSGIGTGGSNQPQHF
D gene: TRBD2; J gene: TRBJ2-7; V gene: TRBV6-2/TRBV6-3; clone size: .; CDR3 DNA: TGCGCCAGCAGTGAGACTAGCGGGGGCCGGGACGAGCAGTACTTC; CDR3 protein: CASSETSGGRDEQYF
D gene: TRBD2; J gene: TRBJ2-1; V gene: TRBV11-3; clone size: .; CDR3 DNA: TGTGCCAGCAGCTTAGGTGGACGACTAGCGAACTACAATGAGCAGTTCTTT; CDR3 protein: CASSLGGRLANYNEQFF
D gene: .; J gene: TRBJ2-7; V gene: TRBV3-1; clone size: many; CDR3 DNA: TGTGCCAGCAGCCAAGATGGCTTCTCCTACGAGCAGTACTTC; CDR3 protein: CASSQDGFSYEQYF
D gene: .; J gene: TRBJ2-7; V gene: TRBV29-1; clone size: .; CDR3 DNA: TGCAGCGCCCCGACAACCTTCTACGAGCAGCACTTC; CDR3 protein: CSAPTTFYEQHF
D gene: .; J gene: TRBJ1-1; V gene: TRBV11-2; clone size: few; CDR3 DNA: TGTGCCAGCAGCCCCGGACTCACGAACACTGAAGCTTTCTTT; CDR3 protein: CASSPGLTNTEAFF
D gene: .; J gene: TRBJ1-3; V gene: TRBV7-2; clone size: many; CDR3 DNA: TGTGCCAGCAGCTTAGTGGGGGCAGGGGTCGGAAACACCATATATTTT; CDR3 protein: CASSLVGAGVGNTIYF
D gene: .; J gene: TRBJ1-4; V gene: TRBV3-1; clone size: many; CDR3 DNA: TGTGCCAGCAGCCAACAGGGGAGGGTAGTTGAAAAACTGTTTTTT; CDR3 protein: CASSQQGRVVEKLFF
D gene: TRBD2; J gene: TRBJ2-2; V gene: TRBV10-3; clone size: .; CDR3 DNA: TGTGCCATCAGTGAGTCGGGAGGGCACCGGTCGTCCGGGAAGCTGTTTTTT; CDR3 protein: CAISESGGHRSSGKLFF
D gene: .; J gene: TRBJ1-5; V gene: TRBV5-1; clone size: many; CDR3 DNA: TGCGCCAGCTCCCGGCGGCCGGGACGGAGCAATCAGCCCCAGCATTTT; CDR3 protein: CASSRRPGRSNQPQHF
D gene: TRBD1; J gene: TRBJ1-1; V gene: TRBV7-2; clone size: many; CDR3 DNA: TGTGCCAGCAGCTTAGGTAAATGGATCGGACAGGGGTTTCTCGGCACTGAAGCTTTCTTT; CDR3 protein: CASSLGKWIGQGFLGTEAFF
D gene: .; J gene: TRBJ1-5; V gene: TRBV18; clone size: many; CDR3 DNA: TGTGCCAGCTCACCCGACAGCAATAGCAATCAGCCCCAGCATTTT; CDR3 protein: CASSPDSNSNQPQHF
D gene: TRBD1; J gene: TRBJ1-1; V gene: TRBV5-1; clone size: few; CDR3 DNA: TGCGCCAGCGGAACAGGGGGCGCGGGCACTGAAGCTTTCTTT; CDR3 protein: CASGTGGAGTEAFF
D gene: .; J gene: TRBJ2-5; V gene: TRBV6-1; clone size: .; CDR3 DNA: TGTGCCAGCAGTTTTGCGCTACAGGCCCAAGAGACCCAGTACTTC; CDR3 protein: CASSFALQAQETQYF
D gene: .; J gene: TRBJ2-7; V gene: TRBV20-1; clone size: many; CDR3 DNA: TGCAGTGCTGCCTATTCGGCGGCGGCCTACGAGCAGTACTTC; CDR3 protein: CSAAYSAAAYEQYF
D gene: TRBD1; J gene: TRBJ2-2; V gene: TRBV5-4; clone size: few; CDR3 DNA: TGTGCCAGCAGCTTGTTCGACAGGGTGAGCGGGGAGCTGTTTTTT; CDR3 protein: CASSLFDRVSGELFF
D gene: TRBD1; J gene: TRBJ1-5; V gene: TRBV30; clone size: many; CDR3 DNA: TGTGCCTGGAGTTTATTTGAACAGGGGGCAAGCAATCAGCCCCAGCATTTT; CDR3 protein: CAWSLFEQGASNQPQHF
D gene: .; J gene: TRBJ2-3; V gene: TRBV6-6; clone size: many; CDR3 DNA: TGTGCCAGCAGTGGCCGCACAGATACGCAGTATTTT; CDR3 protein: CASSGRTDTQYF
D gene: .; J gene: TRBJ2-5; V gene: TRBV19; clone size: many; CDR3 DNA: TGTGCCAGTAGTCCAACCGGGACCCCAGAGACCCAGTACTTC; CDR3 protein: CASSPTGTPETQYF
D gene: .; J gene: TRBJ2-4; V gene: TRBV7-9; clone size: .; CDR3 DNA: TGTGCCAGCAGCTTGCTGGGGGCAGGCAAAAACATTCAGTACTTC; CDR3 protein: CASSLLGAGKNIQYF
D gene: .; J gene: TRBJ2-2; V gene: TRBV9; clone size: few; CDR3 DNA: TGTGCCAGCAGCGCCGGCCCCGGGGAGCTGTTTTTT; CDR3 protein: CASSAGPGELFF
D gene: .; J gene: TRBJ1-5; V gene: TRBV6-5; clone size: .; CDR3 DNA: TGTGCCAGCAGTGAATCTAGGGGAGGGGGTCAGCCCCAGCATTTT; CDR3 protein: CASSESRGGGQPQHF
D gene: TRBD1; J gene: TRBJ2-4; V gene: TRBV20-1; clone size: many; CDR3 DNA: TGCAGTGCTAGGGACAGGGCACTAAACATTCAGTACTTC; CDR3 protein: CSARDRALNIQYF
D gene: .; J gene: TRBJ2-1; V gene: TRBV3-1; clone size: medium-sized; CDR3 DNA: TGTGCCAGCAGCTTTAACGGTGGGGGGCAAAATGAGCAGTTCTTC; CDR3 protein: CASSFNGGGQNEQFF
D gene: TRBD2; J gene: TRBJ2-2; V gene: TRBV10-2; clone size: many; CDR3 DNA: TGCGCCAGCAGTCCCCCGGGGGGGCATATCACCGGGGAGCTGTTTTTT; CDR3 protein: CASSPPGGHITGELFF
D gene: .; J gene: TRBJ2-1; V gene: TRBV10-1; clone size: many; CDR3 DNA: TGCGCCAGCAGTGAGCAGCGGGCGTACAATGAGCAGTTCTTC; CDR3 protein: CASSEQRAYNEQFF
D gene: .; J gene: TRBJ1-3; V gene: TRBV28; clone size: .; CDR3 DNA: TGTGCCAGCACCCTTGGTGACTCTGGAAACACCATATATTTT; CDR3 protein: CASTLGDSGNTIYF
D gene: .; J gene: TRBJ1-2; V gene: TRBV27; clone size: few; CDR3 DNA: TGTGCCAGCAGTTTTCGCCAAGCCTATGGCTACACCTTC; CDR3 protein: CASSFRQAYGYTF
D gene: TRBD2; J gene: TRBJ2-7; V gene: TRBV7-9; clone size: few; CDR3 DNA: TGTGCCAGCAGAGGACTAGCGGGGGGACACGCCTACGAGCAGTACTTC; CDR3 protein: CASRGLAGGHAYEQYF
D gene: .; J gene: TRBJ2-3; V gene: TRBV24-1; clone size: many; CDR3 DNA: TGTGCCACCCAAGCGGGCGGACTTATTTGGGGGGCAGATACGCAGTATTTT; CDR3 protein: CATQAGGLIWGADTQYF
D gene: TRBD1; J gene: TRBJ2-7; V gene: TRBV2; clone size: few; CDR3 DNA: TGTGCCAGCACCAGAGGGTTGGGACAGGGATCCCACGAGCAGTACTTC; CDR3 protein: CASTRGLGQGSHEQYF
D gene: TRBD1; J gene: TRBJ1-3; V gene: TRBV12-3/TRBV12-4; clone size: few; CDR3 DNA: TGTGCCAGCAGCCCAGACAGGGTCGAAAACACCATATATTTT; CDR3 protein: CASSPDRVENTIYF
D gene: TRBD2; J gene: TRBJ2-1; V gene: TRBV7-9; clone size: .; CDR3 DNA: TGTGTCACCAGCTCGGGAATAGCGGGGGTAAGGAATGAGCAGTTCTTC; CDR3 protein: CVTSSGIAGVRNEQFF
D gene: TRBD2; J gene: TRBJ2-5; V gene: TRBV9; clone size: .; CDR3 DNA: TGTGCCAGCAGCCCCCCCAGCGGGGGCCCCCAAGGGACCCAGTACTTC; CDR3 protein: CASSPPSGGPQGTQYF
D gene: .; J gene: TRBJ1-5; V gene: TRBV20-1; clone size: many; CDR3 DNA: TGCAGTGCTAGAATAGGGAATGATCAGCCCCAGCATTTT; CDR3 protein: CSARIGNDQPQHF
D gene: TRBD1; J gene: TRBJ1-1; V gene: TRBV12-3/TRBV12-4; clone size: many; CDR3 DNA: TGTGCCAGCAGGCCTTCGAACGCCGGGACAGGGCGTCACACTGAAGCTTTCTTT; CDR3 protein: CASRPSNAGTGRHTEAFF
D gene: .; J gene: TRBJ2-5; V gene: TRBV28; clone size: many; CDR3 DNA: TGTGCCAGCAGCCCCTGGGCAGGGGACGAAGAGACCCAGTACTTC; CDR3 protein: CASSPWAGDEETQYF
D gene: TRBD1; J gene: TRBJ2-2; V gene: TRBV3-1; clone size: .; CDR3 DNA: TGTGCCAGCAGCCCATGGGACAGAACGAACATCGGGGAGCTGTTTTTT; CDR3 protein: CASSPWDRTNIGELFF
D gene: TRBD1; J gene: TRBJ1-5; V gene: TRBV6-5; clone size: many; CDR3 DNA: TGTGCCAGCAGTTACTCCGGGAGGACAGGGGGGCATCAGCCCCAGCATTTT; CDR3 protein: CASSYSGRTGGHQPQHF
D gene: .; J gene: TRBJ1-1; V gene: TRBV7-9; clone size: many; CDR3 DNA: TGTGCCAGCAGCTTAAATGTGGGGAACACTGAAGCTTTCTTT; CDR3 protein: CASSLNVGNTEAFF
D gene: TRBD1; J gene: TRBJ2-7; V gene: TRBV27; clone size: many; CDR3 DNA: TGTGCCAGCAGAGACAGGGGATCCCACACCTACGAGCAGTACTTC; CDR3 protein: CASRDRGSHTYEQYF
D gene: .; J gene: TRBJ1-1; V gene: TRBV6-2/TRBV6-3; clone size: many; CDR3 DNA: TGTGCCAGCAGTTACGGACTCAAGAACACTGAAGCTTTCTTT; CDR3 protein: CASSYGLKNTEAFF
D gene: .; J gene: TRBJ2-5; V gene: TRBV6-5; clone size: many; CDR3 DNA: TGTGCCAGCAGTAATGGGGCCGACCAAGAGACCCAGTACTTC; CDR3 protein: CASSNGADQETQYF
D gene: TRBD1; J gene: TRBJ2-1; V gene: TRBV19; clone size: many; CDR3 DNA: TGTGCCGCCAGTACTGGGACAGGGTTTTACAATGAGCAGTTCTTC; CDR3 protein: CAASTGTGFYNEQFF
D gene: .; J gene: TRBJ1-6; V gene: TRBV3-2; clone size: many; CDR3 DNA: TGTGCCAGCAGCCAAGATCTGGGACCCGGGAGTTCACCCCTCCACTTT; CDR3 protein: CASSQDLGPGSSPLHF
D gene: TRBD2; J gene: TRBJ2-1; V gene: TRBV2; clone size: many; CDR3 DNA: TGTGCCAGCAGACTTACCGGCTATCTAGCGGCCCAATCCTACAATGAGCAGTTCTTC; CDR3 protein: CASRLTGYLAAQSYNEQFF
D gene: TRBD1; J gene: TRBJ2-7; V gene: TRBV7-2; clone size: many; CDR3 DNA: TGTGCCAGCAGCATCTGGACAGGGAACTACGAGCAGTACTTC; CDR3 protein: CASSIWTGNYEQYF